This is a list of T cell receptor beta chains from one sample in a study of vaccination effects on CD4 cells after COVID-19. Libraries were prepared by immunoSEQ multiplex PCR; TCRdb keeps only in-frame clonotypes and omits some of them. The sample has tens of thousands of clones; around 76% are singletons. These receptors' targets are unknown. The sample consisted of CD4+ T cells from PBMCs cultured with HCoV-NL63 spike peptides, taken before COVID-19 vaccination. Receptors were obtained from a human donor who received a COVID-19 vaccine. Both conserved end residues are part of each CDR3. D genes are given only for firm matches. Size values are once, few and many counts, or a class for expanded clones, and some rows have none.

j_call clone_size v_call d_call cdr3_aa cdr3_nt
TRBJ1-4 NA TRBV6-5 NA CASSWTVNNEKLFF TGTGCCAGCAGTTGGACAGTAAATAATGAAAAACTGTTTTTT
TRBJ2-1 NA TRBV27 TRBD2 CASNLAGATYNEQFF TGTGCCAGCAACTTAGCGGGGGCCACCTACAATGAGCAGTTCTTC
TRBJ1-2 few TRBV7-2 NA CASSHQGRRVRELNGYTF TGTGCCAGCAGCCATCAGGGGAGGAGGGTCAGGGAGTTAAATGGCTACACCTTC
TRBJ1-4 NA TRBV12-3/TRBV12-4 NA CASRWQGNEKLFF TGTGCCAGCAGGTGGCAGGGAAATGAAAAACTGTTTTTT
TRBJ2-5 NA TRBV6-1 TRBD2 CASSELAGIQETQYF TGTGCCAGCAGTGAACTAGCGGGTATTCAAGAGACCCAGTACTTC
TRBJ1-3 NA TRBV10-1 TRBD1 CASSWDSGGAGNTIYF TGCGCCAGCAGTTGGGACTCAGGGGGCGCTGGAAACACCATATATTTT
TRBJ1-2 NA TRBV25-1 TRBD1 CASSEGDRVWSGYTF TGTGCCAGCAGTGAAGGAGACAGGGTGTGGAGTGGCTACACCTTC
TRBJ1-2 NA TRBV6-1 NA CASSEARTRAYGYTF TGTGCCAGCAGTGAAGCTAGAACTCGGGCCTATGGCTACACCTTC
TRBJ2-2 NA TRBV5-4 NA CASSLLFSTGELFF TGTGCCAGCAGCTTGTTATTCTCAACCGGGGAGCTGTTTTTT
TRBJ2-2 NA TRBV24-1 TRBD1 CATSDPGTGNTGELFF TGTGCCACCAGTGACCCCGGGACAGGGAACACCGGGGAGCTGTTTTTT
TRBJ1-1 NA TRBV2 NA CASSRGRTEAFF TGTGCCAGCAGCCGCGGGAGAACTGAAGCTTTCTTT
TRBJ1-5 NA TRBV19 NA CASTVDTTNQPQHF TGTGCCAGTACGGTAGACACGACAAATCAGCCCCAGCATTTT
TRBJ1-6 NA TRBV11-1 NA CASSFPGEETLHF TGTGCCAGCAGCTTCCCTGGGGAGGAAACCCTCCACTTT
TRBJ2-6 NA TRBV5-1 TRBD1 CASSWGQGIAGANVLTF TGCGCCAGCAGCTGGGGACAGGGTATCGCCGGGGCCAACGTCCTGACTTTC
TRBJ2-5 NA TRBV24-1 NA CATSDLVQPGVLETQYF TGTGCCACCAGTGATTTGGTCCAGCCAGGGGTGCTGGAGACCCAGTACTTC
TRBJ2-4 NA TRBV18 NA CASSPRSSVVAKNIQYF TGTGCCAGCTCACCCCGATCGTCGGTGGTAGCCAAAAACATTCAGTACTTC
TRBJ2-5 NA TRBV5-1 TRBD1 CASSLPGTEETQYF TGCGCCAGCAGCTTGCCTGGGACAGAAGAGACCCAGTACTTC
TRBJ1-5 NA TRBV7-2 NA CASSLRSRGDSNQPQHF TGTGCCAGCAGCTTACGAAGCAGGGGAGATAGCAATCAGCCCCAGCATTTT
TRBJ1-3 NA TRBV12-3/TRBV12-4 NA CASSFGGNTIYF TGTGCCAGCAGTTTCGGGGGAAACACCATATATTTT
TRBJ2-3 NA TRBV4-1 TRBD1 CASSLRPGQGFTDTQYF TGCGCCAGCAGCCTGAGACCAGGACAGGGGTTCACAGATACGCAGTATTTT
TRBJ2-3 NA TRBV5-1 NA CASSEGSLSTDTQYF TGCGCCAGCAGCGAGGGGAGTCTCAGCACAGATACGCAGTATTTT
TRBJ2-3 few TRBV5-4 NA CASSWAQMADTQYF TGTGCCAGCAGTTGGGCCCAGATGGCGGATACGCAGTATTTT
TRBJ2-5 NA TRBV7-9 NA CASSNRDPGETQYF TGTGCCAGCAGCAACCGGGACCCCGGGGAGACCCAGTACTTC
TRBJ2-2 NA TRBV27 NA CASSSYLGGGGYTGELFF TGTGCCAGCAGTTCATATTTGGGAGGGGGCGGGTACACCGGGGAGCTGTTTTTT
TRBJ1-4 NA TRBV9 NA CASSVSRVDEKLFF TGTGCCAGCAGCGTAAGCAGGGTAGACGAAAAACTGTTTTTT
TRBJ1-1 NA TRBV15 NA CATSRLQHQAEAFF TGTGCCACCAGCAGATTACAACACCAGGCTGAAGCTTTCTTT
TRBJ2-3 NA TRBV5-1 TRBD2 CASRTGLAESTDTQYF TGCGCCAGCCGAACGGGACTAGCGGAAAGCACAGATACGCAGTATTTT
TRBJ1-5 NA TRBV6-6 NA CASSFRWRDDQPQHF TGTGCCAGCAGTTTCCGATGGAGGGACGATCAGCCCCAGCATTTT
TRBJ1-4 NA TRBV29-1 NA CSAGQNFDEKLFF TGCAGCGCTGGACAAAACTTCGATGAAAAACTGTTTTTT